One and the same sample provided the 7 T cell receptor beta chains below, sequenced in a study of early stage breast cancer tumors. The table came from immunoSEQ multiplex PCR; TCRdb's copy has only in-frame clones and leaves some out. Here the sample spans 4,000 to 5,000 clones, around 60% being singletons. Material: breast tumor tissue. Source of these receptors: a person between 50 and 60 years old with breast cancer.

The V gene is TRBV7-9, the J gene TRBJ2-5; 10 bases align to TRBD2. This CDR3 has 15 residues. The J segment lost 2 bases and the V segment lost 7 bases, leaving 7 bases of the junction unmatched. Looked up from germline, CDR1 is SEHNR and CDR2 is FQNEAQ (reference sequence). The CDR3 DNA follows: TGTGCCAGCACCAGCGGGGGGGACCTTCAAGAGACCCAGTACTTC. As protein: CASTSGGDLQETQYF.

This sequence joins TRBV5-1 and TRBJ2-6; D remains unclear. There are 16 residues in the CDR3. The germline CDR1 and CDR2 sequences are SGHRS and YFSETQ. Trimming left V 1 base short and J 0 bases short, with 8 bases between. The CDR3 DNA follows: TGCGCCAGCAGCTTGCCCCCCGCCTCTGGGGCCAACGTCCTGACTTTC. It yields the protein CASSLPPASGANVLTF.

CDR3 DNA sequence: TGTGCCAGCAGCTTATCAATTTCGCTAGGTCCCTACAATGAGCAGTTCTTC. Amino acids: CASSLSISLGPYNEQFF. The V call is TRBV7-2, the J call TRBJ2-1; D not certain. The V and J ends lost 2 bases and 2 bases respectively, with 16 bases between them. Germline values: CDR1 SGHTA, CDR2 FQGNSA. The CDR3 is made up of 17 amino acids.

The rearrangement links TRBV6-1 to TRBJ1-1; 10 nucleotides match TRBD1. This CDR3 spans 13 amino acids. V dropped 4 bases and J dropped 8; count of bases not matched to a gene: 4. The germline gives CDR1 MNHNS, CDR2 SASEGT. The CDR3 DNA sequence: TGTGCCAGCAGTGCTAGGGGACAGGGGGAAGCTTTCTTT. It yields the protein CASSARGQGEAFF.

This chain uses TRBV5-4 with TRBJ2-3; 7 positions agree with TRBD1. The ends lost 3 bases at V and 2 bases at J; junction bases unmatched: 6. CDR1 and CDR2 from the germline V gene are SGHNT and YYREEE (reference sequence). CDR3 length: 15 amino acids. Written as DNA, the CDR3 is TGTGCCAGCAGCTACCGGACAGGAAACACAGATACGCAGTATTTT. Residues: CASSYRTGNTDTQYF. The complete variable domain, with remaining parts taken from reference TRBV5-4 and TRBJ2-3, reads ETGVTQSPTHLIKTRGQQVTLRCSSQSGHNTVSWYQQALGQGPQFIFQYYREEENGRGNFPPRFSGLQFPNYSSELNVNALELDDSALYLCASSYRTGNTDTQYFGPGTRLTVL.

This chain connects TRBV7-8 to TRBJ2-1, with 9 bases matching TRBD1. The CDR3 covers 16 residues. With V trimmed by 5 bases and J by 4 bases, 9 bases remained unmatched. Germline assignment: CDR1 SGHVS and CDR2 FQNEAQ. DNA for the CDR3: TGTGCCAGCAGCACATCCGGGACAGGGTATTACAATGAGCAGTTCTTC. Protein product: CASSTSGTGYYNEQFF.

This clone was observed once. CDR3 nucleotides: TGTGCCAGCAGTTACCGGACAGGGGGCACAGATACGCAGTATTTT. Amino acid sequence: CASSYRTGGTDTQYF. V and J are TRBV6-6 and TRBJ2-3; TRBD1 matches 9 bases. Germline V gives CDR1 MNHNY, CDR2 SVGAGI (reference sequence). The CDR3 totals 15 residues. The V gene end was trimmed by 2 bases and the J gene end by 1 base; junction bases not matched to a gene: 1.